These T cell receptor beta chains were read from a single sample in a study of blood T cell repertoires in COVID-19. This table comes from immunoSEQ multiplex PCR, and its TCRdb copy is limited to in-frame clones, with some not included. The sample records around 87,000 clones, 77% being singletons. Sequencing was carried out using peripheral blood. These receptors came from a woman aged 80 or older with acute or convalescent COVID-19. The CDR3 runs from the conserved cysteine through the conserved F or W. D genes are given only for firm matches. The listing skips clone size in some rows; elsewhere it reads once, few, many or a size class.

j_call clone_size d_call v_call cdr3_nt cdr3_aa
TRBJ1-4 NA NA TRBV30 TGTGCCTGGAGCGTGGGGGCTTGGGGACCTAATGAAAAACTGTTTTTT CAWSVGAWGPNEKLFF
TRBJ2-5 NA NA TRBV19 TGTGCCAGTAGTATGTCGGGGGAACCGGAGACCCAGTACTTC CASSMSGEPETQYF
TRBJ2-5 NA TRBD2 TRBV29-1 TGCAGCGTGAGCCCTAGCGGGAGTGAGACCCAGTACTTC CSVSPSGSETQYF
TRBJ2-3 NA TRBD2 TRBV19 TGTGCCAGTAGTAGACTAGCGGGAGAGGCCACAGATACGCAGTATTTT CASSRLAGEATDTQYF
TRBJ1-2 NA NA TRBV6-4 TGTGCCAGCAGTGAACAGGGCGGTGCTAACTATGGCTACACCTTC CASSEQGGANYGYTF
TRBJ1-1 NA TRBD1 TRBV13 TGTGCCAGCAGCCTAGCCAAGACGGACAGGGCGACTGAAGCTTTCTTT CASSLAKTDRATEAFF
TRBJ2-1 NA NA TRBV12-5 TGTGCTAGTGGTTTGGCCCCATTAGCGGATACTTTTTATGAGCAGTTCTTC CASGLAPLADTFYEQFF
TRBJ1-1 NA NA TRBV12-3/TRBV12-4 TGTGCCAGCAGGGTGCAGGGTTGGACTGAAGCTTTCTTT CASRVQGWTEAFF
TRBJ2-1 few NA TRBV7-6 TGTGCCAGCAGCCCAAGACCTAGCGACAATGAGCAGTTCTTC CASSPRPSDNEQFF
TRBJ1-1 NA NA TRBV10-3 TGTGCCATCAGTGATCAGGGAACTGAAGCTTTCTTT CAISDQGTEAFF
TRBJ1-3 NA TRBD1 TRBV28 TGTGCCAGCAGCAACCGGGACAGAGGAAACACCATATATTTT CASSNRDRGNTIYF
TRBJ1-3 NA TRBD1 TRBV2 TGTGCCAGCAGAGGGACAGGGCTTGGAAACACCATATATTTT CASRGTGLGNTIYF
TRBJ2-5 NA TRBD1 TRBV5-1 TGCGCCAGCAGCGTGGGACAGTTCCAAGAGACCCAGTACTTC CASSVGQFQETQYF
TRBJ1-2 NA TRBD1 TRBV7-9 TGTGCCAGCAGCTTTCGACAGGGGGATGGCTACACCTTC CASSFRQGDGYTF
TRBJ2-5 few NA TRBV7-8 TGTGCCAGCAGCACATCGACAGCTAGGGTTGCCCAGTACTTC CASSTSTARVAQYF
TRBJ2-3 NA TRBD2 TRBV27 TGTGCCAGCAGACCACTAGCGGGAGTCACGCAGTATTTT CASRPLAGVTQYF
TRBJ2-2 NA TRBD2 TRBV11-3 TGTGCCAGCAGCTTAGCTAGCGGGAGATCCGGGGAGCTGTTTTTT CASSLASGRSGELFF
TRBJ2-4 NA TRBD2 TRBV15 TGTGCCACCAGCAGTAGCGGGGTAGCCAAAAACATTCAGTACTTC CATSSSGVAKNIQYF
TRBJ2-7 NA NA TRBV6-5 TGTGCCAGCACCCAAAGGGGGGGGACCTCCTACGAGCAGTACTTC CASTQRGGTSYEQYF
TRBJ2-7 NA NA TRBV18 TGTGCCAGCTCCCAAAGACAGGACGCCTACGAGCAGTACTTC CASSQRQDAYEQYF
TRBJ1-2 NA NA TRBV5-1 TGCGCCAGCAGCTTGGGGGGAGCAGGTGACTATGGCTACACCTTC CASSLGGAGDYGYTF